This TCR beta chain comes out of a study of blood T cell repertoires in COVID-19. On the study more broadly: Some COVID-19 samples were acute and others convalescent; all came from the United States, Italy and Spain. In each case, the material was cDNA or gDNA derived from T cells, B-cell-depleted T cells, or PBMCs.

As handled by the study authors: Reference gene primers were amplified, and this amplification served to estimate nucleated cell counts. Profiled with immunoSEQ multiplex PCR; TCRdb holds only in-frame clones, not every one. V and J calls and clone size are as listed in that table; D and trimming were resolved from the DNA. The table has nearly 50,000 clones, about 85% seen once. Trimming cost V 0 bases and J 6 bases; bases outside gene matches: 12. The CDR3 runs 18 residues. The V gene's germline CDR1 is LNHNV and CDR2 YYDKDF (reference sequence). The receptor was isolated from a human donor in a cohort sampled during active COVID-19. The chain uses TRBV15 and TRBJ2-2; TRBD1 matches 8 bases. The sequenced sample was peripheral blood. CDR3 region: CATSRDDTGGLIAGELFF. CDR3 DNA sequence: TGTGCCACCAGCAGAGATGACACAGGGGGTTTGATCGCCGGGGAGCTGTTTTTT. Complete variable domain (other parts from reference TRBV15 and TRBJ2-2): DAMVIQNPRYQVTQFGKPVTLSCSQTLNHNVMYWYQQKSSQAPKLLFHYYDKDFNNEADTPDNFQSRRPNTSFCFLDIRSPGLGDTAMYLCATSRDDTGGLIAGELFFGEGSRLTVL.